This T cell receptor (beta chain) emerged from a study of T cell responses to AZD1222 COVID-19 vaccine. V shed 8 bases and J 4 bases; nucleotides not matched to a gene: 19. The germline CDR1 and CDR2 sequences are SNHLY and FYNNEI. There are 17 residues in the CDR3. Produced via immunoSEQ multiplex PCR; TCRdb's table is partial and in-frame only. The sample includes roughly 110,000 clones, 75% to 90% of them seen just once. The J gene is TRBJ1-1, the V gene TRBV2, with 7 bases matching TRBD1. The source is an adult in good health. This specimen was peripheral blood, taken on day 0 of AZD1222 vaccination. The CDR3 DNA reads as TGTGCCAGCGACCTGCCAAGGGGGGGAGACAGGGCCACTGAAGCTTTCTTT. Translating gives CASDLPRGGDRATEAFF.